Each of the 18 T cell receptor beta chains below was sequenced from the same sample in a study of T cell responses to AZD1222 COVID-19 vaccine (dated by TCRdb to 2020 to 2022). The method was the immunoSEQ multiplex PCR assay. Not all clones reach the TCRdb copy of this immuneACCESS table, which keeps in-frame sequences only. Checked studies attribute under half of the gap to unresolved V genes and leave the rest unexplained. The sample has about 140,000 clones on record, about 94% of them singletons. Around 5% of the sample is taken by the ten largest. The intended sense of this specimen's time point label: baseline before first vaccination. The input for sequencing was peripheral blood, taken on day 0 of AZD1222 vaccination. The receptors come from an adult in good health.

The CDR3, as DNA: TGTGCAAGTCGCTTAGCGACCGAGCGGGAATCCTACAATGAGCAGTTCTTC. This codes for CASRLATERESYNEQFF. The chain has TRBV12-2 and TRBJ2-1; TRBD2 reflects the table's D call only, with no check against the DNA. TRBV12-2 is reported as a pseudogene. This CDR3 has 17 residues.

V gene TRBV30 combines with J gene TRBJ1-2; D is uncertain. Germline V gives CDR1 GTSNPN, CDR2 SVGIG (reference sequence). The V and J ends lost 5 bases and 1 base respectively, with 8 bases between them. The CDR3 runs 12 residues. CDR3 bases: TGTGCCTGGGCGAGGATTAACTATGGCTACACCTTC. Protein product: CAWARINYGYTF.

The gene calls are TRBV27 and TRBJ2-3; D not certain. Germline values: CDR1 MNHEY, CDR2 SMNVEV (reference sequence). The V end was cut by 6 bases, the J end by 4 bases, with 11 bases between. This CDR3 is 13 amino acids long. The CDR3, as DNA: TGTGCCAGCAGCTCCCATAGTGCAGATACGCAGTATTTT. Residues: CASSSHSADTQYF.

This rearrangement joins TRBV30 to TRBJ2-1; D might be TRBD2 (6 bases). The V gene's germline CDR1 is GTSNPN and CDR2 SVGIG (reference sequence). V was trimmed by 3 bases and J by 6 bases, leaving 9 bases between them. This CDR3 is 12 amino acids long. Here the CDR3 reads CAWRWRGNEQFF. The CDR3 region has the DNA TGTGCCTGGAGATGGAGGGGCAATGAGCAGTTCTTC. The full variable domain, in which reference TRBV30 and TRBJ2-1 provide the parts outside the CDR3, is SQTIHQWPATLVQPVGSPLSLECTVEGTSNPNLYWYRQAAGRGLQLLFYSVGIGQISSEVPQNLSASRPQDRQFILSSKKLLLSDSGFYLCAWRWRGNEQFFGPGTRLTVL.

The rearrangement links TRBV7-9 to TRBJ1-1; 12 positions match TRBD1. Germline lookup yields CDR1 SEHNR and CDR2 FQNEAQ (reference sequence). V shed 6 bases and J 7 bases; nucleotides not matched to a gene: 9. The CDR3 is 15 amino acids. The CDR3 reads CASSPGTGGRIEAFF. In DNA, the CDR3 is TGTGCCAGCAGTCCCGGGACAGGGGGCAGGATTGAAGCTTTCTTT.

The rearrangement joins TRBV30 to TRBJ2-5, with unresolved D. There are 15 residues in the CDR3. Germline CDR1 GTSNPN, CDR2 SVGIG (reference sequence). V was cut by 0 bases and J by 2 bases, with 13 bases left in between. The CDR3 loop is CAWSVIGSEQETQYF. In nucleotides, the CDR3 is TGTGCCTGGAGTGTAATCGGGTCGGAGCAAGAGACCCAGTACTTC.

V gene TRBV12-2 combines with J gene TRBJ2-7. TRBV12-2 represents a pseudogene. The CDR3 runs to 16 residues. CDR3 residues: CASRLVAQKGWDEQYF. CDR3 bases: TGTGCAAGTCGCTTAGTTGCACAGAAGGGCTGGGACGAGCAGTACTTC.

In this sample, this clone turned up a few times. The V call is TRBV20-1, the J call TRBJ1-2; D may be TRBD1 (5 bases). Trimming shortened V by 3 bases and J by 2 bases, and 13 bases separated the two germline ends. This CDR3 contains 14 residues. Germline CDR1 and CDR2: DFQATT and SNEGSKA (reference sequence). The CDR3, as DNA: TGCAGTGCTAGTGGCAGGGCCGGAAACTATGGCTACACCTTC. This translates into CSASGRAGNYGYTF.

The chain carries TRBV11-3 and TRBJ2-7, with D perhaps being TRBD1 or TRBD2 (5 bases each). V was cut by 1 base and J by 4 bases, with 8 bases left in between. Germline V CDR1 and CDR2: SGHNT, YENEEA. The CDR3 sequence is 13 residues long. As DNA, the CDR3 is TGTGCCAGCAGCTTAGGTTGGGGGTACGAGCAGTACTTC. Translation: CASSLGWGYEQYF.

The J gene is TRBJ2-1, the V gene TRBV30, with D perhaps assigned TRBD1 or TRBD2 (5 bases each). The V end lost 5 bases, the J end lost 14 bases, and 16 bases lay between the germline ends. The CDR3 consists of 11 residues. Germline CDR1 GTSNPN, CDR2 SVGIG (reference sequence). In DNA, the CDR3 is TGTGCCTGGGGGGTGAGGGACCTCGAGTTCTTC. It is translated as CAWGVRDLEFF.

This rearrangement joins TRBV28 to TRBJ1-5, with D unresolved. Trimming shortened V by 6 bases and J by 9 bases, and 12 bases separated the two germline ends. The CDR3 spans 12 residues. Germline values: CDR1 MDHEN, CDR2 SYDVKM. The CDR3 spells CASRPSEGPQHF. CDR3 sequence (DNA): TGTGCCAGCAGGCCCAGCGAGGGGCCCCAGCATTTT. Full variable domain (rest looked up from reference TRBV28 and TRBJ1-5): DVKVTQSSRYLVKRTGEKVFLECVQDMDHENMFWYRQDPGLGLRLIYFSYDVKMKEKGDIPEGYSVSREKKERFSLILESASTNQTSMYLCASRPSEGPQHFGDGTRLSIL.

This chain links TRBV11-2 with TRBJ2-3; no firm D call. The CDR3 length is 14 residues. Germline assignment: CDR1 SGHAT and CDR2 FQNNGV. V was shortened by 6 bases and J by 1 base, with 11 bases between the two germline ends. This chain's CDR3 is CASSFGGGTDTQYF. The CDR3 DNA reads TGTGCCAGCAGTTTTGGCGGAGGCACAGATACGCAGTATTTT.

The rearrangement joins TRBV5-5 to TRBJ2-3; weak D call: TRBD2 (6 bases). Trimming left V 4 bases short and J 1 base short, with 13 bases between. This CDR3 comprises 15 residues. Germline V gives CDR1 SGHKS, CDR2 YYEKEE (reference sequence). For the CDR3, the DNA is TGTGCCAGCAGCCTTCGTCCGGGGGGCACAGATACGCAGTATTTT. As protein: CASSLRPGGTDTQYF.

The chain carries TRBV30 and TRBJ1-2; D gene unclear. The germline V gene encodes CDR1 GTSNPN and CDR2 SVGIG (reference sequence). This CDR3 has 14 amino acids. Deletions cut 0 bases from V and 1 base from J, with 9 bases between. CDR3 nucleotides: TGTGCCTGGAGTGTAGTTTACCTTAACTATGGCTACACCTTC. Encoded protein: CAWSVVYLNYGYTF.

The chain links TRBV5-1 to TRBJ2-2, with D perhaps TRBD1 (6 bases). Per germline, CDR1 SGHRS and CDR2 YFSETQ. The CDR3 length is 17 residues. V was cut by 0 bases and J by 4 bases, with 16 bases left in between. In nucleotides, the CDR3 is TGCGCCAGCAGCTTGGTTGGACAGAACGAGGGCACCGGGGAGCTGTTTTTT. This translates into CASSLVGQNEGTGELFF.

This sequence joins TRBV13 and TRBJ2-7; D unresolved. The CDR3 is 14 amino acids. Trimming pared 1 base from V and 1 base from J, leaving 8 bases between. Germline assignment: CDR1 PRHDT and CDR2 FYEKMQ (reference sequence). CDR3 nucleotides: TGTGCCAGCAGCTTAGCTGGGGAATCCTACGAGCAGTACTTC. Protein: CASSLAGESYEQYF.

CDR3 coding DNA: TGTGCCAGCAGTGACCAGGACAGAGCCTACGAGCAGTACTTC. Translated, it gives CASSDQDRAYEQYF. The gene calls are TRBV6-1 and TRBJ2-7; D is possibly TRBD1 (6 bases). Germline V gene data show CDR1 as MNHNS and CDR2 as SASEGT. This CDR3 spans 14 amino acids. V lost 3 bases to trimming and J lost 2 bases, with 11 bases between them.

This clone was observed a handful of times. The chain employs TRBV7-2 and TRBJ2-7; D tentatively fits TRBD1 or TRBD2 (5 bases each). Trimming cost V 5 bases and J 6 bases, with 17 bases left between them. This CDR3 contains 14 residues. Germline CDR1 and CDR2: SGHTA and FQGNSA. The CDR3 bases are TGTGCCAGCAGCCCCGGGACCTGGTCGGGCGAGCAGTACTTC. Its translation: CASSPGTWSGEQYF.